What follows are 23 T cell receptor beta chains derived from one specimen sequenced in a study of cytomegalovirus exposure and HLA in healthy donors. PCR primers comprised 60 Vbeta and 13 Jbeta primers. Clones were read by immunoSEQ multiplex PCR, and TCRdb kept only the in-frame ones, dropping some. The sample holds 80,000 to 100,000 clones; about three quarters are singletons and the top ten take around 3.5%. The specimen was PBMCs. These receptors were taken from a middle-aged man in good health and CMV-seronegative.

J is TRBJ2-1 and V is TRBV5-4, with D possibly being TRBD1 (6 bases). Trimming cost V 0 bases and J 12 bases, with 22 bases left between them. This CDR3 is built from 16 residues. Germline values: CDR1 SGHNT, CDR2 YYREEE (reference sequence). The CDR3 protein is CASSLAKLGRTDRQFF. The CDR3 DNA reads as TGTGCCAGCAGCTTGGCCAAATTGGGGCGGACAGACAGGCAGTTCTTC.

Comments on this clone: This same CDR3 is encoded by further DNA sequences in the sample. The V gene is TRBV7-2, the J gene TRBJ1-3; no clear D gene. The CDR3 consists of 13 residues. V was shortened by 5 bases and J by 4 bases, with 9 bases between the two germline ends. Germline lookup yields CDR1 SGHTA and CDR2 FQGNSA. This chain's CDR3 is CASSLRRGNTIYF. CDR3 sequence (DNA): TGTGCCAGCAGCCTACGCAGGGGAAACACCATATATTTT.

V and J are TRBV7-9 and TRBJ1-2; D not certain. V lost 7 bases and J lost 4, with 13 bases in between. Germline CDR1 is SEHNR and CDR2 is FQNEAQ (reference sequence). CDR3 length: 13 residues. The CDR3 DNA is TGTGCCAGCAAGGAGGGCCTTGGCTATGGCTACACCTTC. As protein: CASKEGLGYGYTF. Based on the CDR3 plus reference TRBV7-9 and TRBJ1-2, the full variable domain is DTGVSQNPRHKITKRGQNVTFRCDPISEHNRLYWYRQTLGQGPEFLTYFQNEAQLEKSRLLSDRFSAERPKGSFSTLEIQRTEQGDSAMYLCASKEGLGYGYTFGSGTRLTVV.

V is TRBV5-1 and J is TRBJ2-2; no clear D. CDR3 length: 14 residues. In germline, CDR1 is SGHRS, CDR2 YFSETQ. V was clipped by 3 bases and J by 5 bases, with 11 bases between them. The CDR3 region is CASSWAVGTGELFF. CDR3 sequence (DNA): TGCGCCAGCAGCTGGGCCGTGGGTACCGGGGAGCTGTTTTTT. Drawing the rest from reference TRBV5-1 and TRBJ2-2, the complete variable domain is KAGVTQTPRYLIKTRGQQVTLSCSPISGHRSVSWYQQTPGQGLQFLFEYFSETQRNKGNFPGRFSGRQFSNSRSEMNVSTLELGDSALYLCASSWAVGTGELFFGEGSRLTVL.

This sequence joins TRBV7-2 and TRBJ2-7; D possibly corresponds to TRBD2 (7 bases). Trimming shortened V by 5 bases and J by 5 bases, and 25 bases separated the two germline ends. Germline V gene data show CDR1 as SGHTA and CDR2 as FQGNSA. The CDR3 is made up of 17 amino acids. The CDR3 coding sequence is TGTGCCAGCAGCCCAGGGTCTAGCTGGGAGGGGGTGAACGAGCAGTACTTC. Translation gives CASSPGSSWEGVNEQYF.

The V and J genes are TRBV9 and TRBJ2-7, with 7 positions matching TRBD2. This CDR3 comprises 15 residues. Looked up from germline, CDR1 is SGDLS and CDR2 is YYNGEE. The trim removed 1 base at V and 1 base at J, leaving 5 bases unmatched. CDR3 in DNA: TGTGCCAGCAGCGTACAGGGAGGGAATTCCTACGAGCAGTACTTC. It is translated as CASSVQGGNSYEQYF.

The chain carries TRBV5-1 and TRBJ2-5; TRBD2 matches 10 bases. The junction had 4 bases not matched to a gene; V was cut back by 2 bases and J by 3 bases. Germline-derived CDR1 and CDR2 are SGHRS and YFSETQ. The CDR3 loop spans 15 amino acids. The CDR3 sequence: CASSFYLAGEETQYF. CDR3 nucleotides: TGCGCCAGCAGCTTTTATCTAGCGGGGGAAGAGACCCAGTACTTC.

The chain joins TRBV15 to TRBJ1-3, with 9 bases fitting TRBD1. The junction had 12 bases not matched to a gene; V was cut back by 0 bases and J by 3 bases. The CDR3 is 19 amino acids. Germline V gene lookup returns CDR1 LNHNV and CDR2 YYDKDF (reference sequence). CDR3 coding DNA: TGTGCCACCAGCAGAGAACGTGGGTCGGGACAGGGACTTGGAAACACCATATATTTT. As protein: CATSRERGSGQGLGNTIYF.

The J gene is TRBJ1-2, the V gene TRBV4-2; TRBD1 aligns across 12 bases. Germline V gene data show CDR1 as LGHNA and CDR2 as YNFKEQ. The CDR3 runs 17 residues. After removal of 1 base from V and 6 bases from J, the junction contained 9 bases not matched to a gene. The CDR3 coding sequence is TGTGCCAGCAGCCAAGTGGGGACAGGGGGCGCCGGGGATGGCTACACCTTC. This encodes CASSQVGTGGAGDGYTF.

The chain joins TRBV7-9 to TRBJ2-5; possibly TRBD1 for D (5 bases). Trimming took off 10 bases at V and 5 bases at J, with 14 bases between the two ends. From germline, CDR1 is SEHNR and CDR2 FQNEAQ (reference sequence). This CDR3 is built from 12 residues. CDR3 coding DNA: TGTGCCACCAGTCAGGGAACGGAGACCCAGTACTTC. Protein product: CATSQGTETQYF.

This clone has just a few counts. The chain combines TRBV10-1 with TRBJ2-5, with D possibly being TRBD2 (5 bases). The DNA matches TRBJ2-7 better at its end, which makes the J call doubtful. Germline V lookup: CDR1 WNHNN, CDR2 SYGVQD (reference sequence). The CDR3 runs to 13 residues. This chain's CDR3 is CASSEGPRDEQYF. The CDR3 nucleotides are TGCGCCAGCAGTGAGGGACCGCGGGACGAGCAGTACTTC.

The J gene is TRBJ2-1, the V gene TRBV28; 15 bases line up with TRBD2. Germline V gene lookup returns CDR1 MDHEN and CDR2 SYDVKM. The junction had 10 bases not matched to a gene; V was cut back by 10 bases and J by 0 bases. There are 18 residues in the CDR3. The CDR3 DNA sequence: TGTGCCATCGCGGGACTAGCGGGGGGCCAGAGCTCCTACAATGAGCAGTTCTTC. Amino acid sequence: CAIAGLAGGQSSYNEQFF.

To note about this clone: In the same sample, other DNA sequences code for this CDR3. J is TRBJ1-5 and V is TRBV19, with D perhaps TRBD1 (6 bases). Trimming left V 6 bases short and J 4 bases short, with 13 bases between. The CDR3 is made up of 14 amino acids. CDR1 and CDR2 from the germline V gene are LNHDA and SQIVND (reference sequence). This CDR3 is CASSIRDTNQPQHF. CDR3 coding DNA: TGTGCCAGTAGCATCCGGGACACGAATCAGCCCCAGCATTTT.

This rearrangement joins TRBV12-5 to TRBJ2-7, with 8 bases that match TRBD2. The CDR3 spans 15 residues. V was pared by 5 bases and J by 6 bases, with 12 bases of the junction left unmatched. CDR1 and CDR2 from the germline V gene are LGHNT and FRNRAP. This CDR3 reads CASGLLRGEVSEQYF. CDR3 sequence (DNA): TGTGCTAGTGGTCTGCTGCGGGGGGAAGTCAGCGAGCAGTACTTC.

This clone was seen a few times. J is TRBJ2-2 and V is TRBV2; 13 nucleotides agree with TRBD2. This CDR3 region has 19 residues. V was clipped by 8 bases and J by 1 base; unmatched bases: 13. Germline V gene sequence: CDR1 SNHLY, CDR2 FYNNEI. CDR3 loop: CASGGDWTSGGLNTGELFF. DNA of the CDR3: TGTGCCAGCGGGGGGGACTGGACTAGCGGGGGCCTGAACACCGGGGAGCTGTTTTTT. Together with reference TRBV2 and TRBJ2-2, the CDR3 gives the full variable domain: EPEVTQTPSHQVTQMGQEVILRCVPISNHLYFYWYRQILGQKVEFLVSFYNNEISEKSEIFDDQFSVERPDGSNFTLKIRSTKLEDSAMYFCASGGDWTSGGLNTGELFFGEGSRLTVL.

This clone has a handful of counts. The CDR3 sequence is CASTLFDQETQYF. The DNA of the CDR3 is TGTGCCAGCACTCTATTTGACCAAGAGACCCAGTACTTC. The gene calls are TRBV2 and TRBJ2-5, with D hard to call. Trimming took 7 bases from V and 0 from J, leaving 9 bases between them. There are 13 residues in the CDR3. The V gene's germline CDR1 is SNHLY and CDR2 FYNNEI.

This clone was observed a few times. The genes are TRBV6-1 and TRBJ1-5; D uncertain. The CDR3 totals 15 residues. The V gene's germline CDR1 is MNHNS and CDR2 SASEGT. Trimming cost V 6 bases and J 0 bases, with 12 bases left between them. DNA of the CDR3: TGTGCCAGCAGCTTGAGACACAATAGCAATCAGCCCCAGCATTTT. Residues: CASSLRHNSNQPQHF.

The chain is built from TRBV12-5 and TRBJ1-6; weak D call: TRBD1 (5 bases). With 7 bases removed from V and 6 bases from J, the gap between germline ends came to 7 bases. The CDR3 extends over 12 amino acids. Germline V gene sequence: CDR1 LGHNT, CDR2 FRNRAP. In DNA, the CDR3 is TGTGCTAGTGCCCAGGGTAATTCACCCCTCCACTTT. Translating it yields CASAQGNSPLHF.

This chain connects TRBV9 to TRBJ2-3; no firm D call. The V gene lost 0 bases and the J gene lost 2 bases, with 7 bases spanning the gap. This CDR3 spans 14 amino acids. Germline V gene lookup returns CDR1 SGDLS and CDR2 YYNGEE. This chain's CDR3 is CASSVVAFTDTQYF. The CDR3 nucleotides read TGTGCCAGCAGCGTAGTGGCTTTCACAGATACGCAGTATTTT.

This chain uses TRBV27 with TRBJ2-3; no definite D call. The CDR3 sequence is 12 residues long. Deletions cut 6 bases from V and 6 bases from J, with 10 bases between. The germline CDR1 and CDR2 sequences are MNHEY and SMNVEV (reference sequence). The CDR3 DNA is TGTGCCAGCAGCGCAGTGCCCGATACGCAGTATTTT. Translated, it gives CASSAVPDTQYF.

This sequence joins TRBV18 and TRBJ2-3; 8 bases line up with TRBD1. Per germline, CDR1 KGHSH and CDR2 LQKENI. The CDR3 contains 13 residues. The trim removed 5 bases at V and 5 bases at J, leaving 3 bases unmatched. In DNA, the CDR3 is TGTGCCAGCTCAATACAGGGGGGAGATACGCAGTATTTT. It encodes CASSIQGGDTQYF.

CDR3 nucleotides: TGTGCCAGCAGTTTATCCCGTTATAGCTCCTATAATTCACCCCTCCACTTT. This sequence encodes CASSLSRYSSYNSPLHF. The V and J genes are TRBV27 and TRBJ1-6; the D is unclear. Trimming removed 0 bases from V and 0 bases from J, with 9 bases in between. Germline-derived CDR1 and CDR2 are MNHEY and SMNVEV (reference sequence). The CDR3 extends over 17 amino acids.

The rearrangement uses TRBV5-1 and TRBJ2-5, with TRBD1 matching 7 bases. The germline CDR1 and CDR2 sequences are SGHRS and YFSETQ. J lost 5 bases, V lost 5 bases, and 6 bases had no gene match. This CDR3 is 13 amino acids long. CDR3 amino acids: CASRAEGAETQYF. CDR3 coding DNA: TGCGCCAGCAGGGCAGAGGGGGCTGAGACCCAGTACTTC.